Shown below are 30 T cell receptor beta chains from a single sample sequenced in a study of blood T cells in healthy people across ages. Then a second PCR, running roughly 7 to 12 cycles, was carried out with a sample-barcoded 5' primer and a J-beta primer mix. TCRdb re-derived calls from the 5' RACE reads in MiXCR, one entry per CDR3 protein. The repertoire includes roughly 570,000 distinct CDR3 sequences, approximately 30% of them detected once, and 18% sits in the top ten. Sequenced material: blood. All receptors come from an older woman in good health.

The chain uses TRBV18 and TRBJ2-7, with TRBD1 matching 7 bases. Trimming took 6 bases from V and 2 from J; bases not matched to a gene: 22. The CDR3 covers 19 residues. Germline CDR1 is KGHSH and CDR2 is LQKENI. CDR3 amino acids: CASSLSSNPGTVFPYEQYF. The CDR3, as DNA: TGTGCCAGCTCGCTCTCTTCGAATCCTGGGACAGTGTTTCCCTACGAGCAGTACTTC.

CDR3 loop: CASSLDPGRSYEQYF. CDR3 nucleotides: TGCGCCAGCAGCTTGGACCCGGGACGGTCCTACGAGCAGTACTTC. The chain combines TRBV5-1 with TRBJ2-7; D is possibly TRBD1 or TRBD2 (5 bases each). Trimming stripped 0 bases from V and 1 base from J, with 11 bases between. Germline V lookup: CDR1 SGHRS, CDR2 YFSETQ. The CDR3 is made up of 15 amino acids.

This clonotype was observed a few times. The V gene is TRBV12-3 or TRBV12-4, the J gene TRBJ1-1; 7 bases align to TRBD1. J was trimmed by 5 bases and V by 5 bases; bases with no gene match: 8. The length of the CDR3 is 14 residues. The CDR3 region is CASSGRQGGTEAFF. CDR3 nucleotide sequence: TGTGCCAGCAGTGGGAGACAGGGTGGGACTGAAGCTTTCTTT.

This clonotype has only one observation. V gene TRBV28 combines with J gene TRBJ2-1; 8 nucleotides align to TRBD2. Germline CDR1 reads MDHEN; CDR2 reads SYDVKM. This CDR3 region has 16 residues. V lost 4 bases to trimming and J lost 9 bases; unmatched junction nucleotides: 14. This CDR3 reads CASSSPAGGPIVEQFF. CDR3 in DNA: TGTGCCAGCAGTTCCCCGGCGGGGGGACCGATTGTTGAGCAGTTCTTC.

The gene calls are TRBV5-4 and TRBJ2-7; D is uncertain. The closer fit of TRBJ2-5 to the DNA end suggests the J call may be wrong. The CDR3 totals 13 residues. Germline assignment: CDR1 SGHNT and CDR2 YYREEE (reference sequence). CDR3 sequence: CASSYRDQETQYF. CDR3 sequence (DNA): TGTGCCAGCAGCTACCGGGACCAAGAGACCCAGTACTTC.

In regard to this clonotype: One junction end does not reproduce the germline sequence, and a read error may be involved. J is TRBJ2-5 and V is TRBV20-1, with TRBD2 identical over 16 bases. The J call may be wrong; the DNA end is better matched by TRBJ2-7. There are 17 residues in the CDR3. Looked up from germline, CDR1 is DFQATT and CDR2 is SNEGSKA (reference sequence). For the CDR3, the DNA is TGCAGTGCTGGAGATGGGACTAGCGGGGGGGGTACCTACGAGCAGTACTTC. Its protein product is CSAGDGTSGGGTYEQYF.

The CDR3 DNA reads as TGTGCCAGCAGCTTAGATGGAGTGGGGGGGCCGGGTGAGCAGTTCTTC. Protein: CASSLDGVGGPGEQFF. This sequence joins TRBV11-2 and TRBJ2-1; D possibly corresponds to TRBD2 (7 bases). Between the trimmed V and J ends, which lost 0 bases and 9 bases, there was a span of 18 bases. The CDR3 runs to 16 residues. CDR1 and CDR2 from the germline V gene are SGHAT and FQNNGV. The whole variable domain, filled in from reference TRBV11-2 and TRBJ2-1, reads EAGVAQSPRYKIIEKRQSVAFWCNPISGHATLYWYQQILGQGPKLLIQFQNNGVVDDSQLPKDRFSAERLKGVDSTLKIQPAKLEDSAVYLCASSLDGVGGPGEQFFGPGTRLTVL.

The gene calls are TRBV7-2 and TRBJ2-3; 8 bases are a match to TRBD2. CDR3 length equals 16 residues. The germline CDR1 and CDR2 sequences are SGHTA and FQGNSA. Germline trimming cut 2 bases from V and 5 bases from J; bases unmatched to any gene: 9. CDR3 DNA sequence: TGTGCCAGCAGCTTACGGATCGGGGGGGCCAAAGATACGCAGTATTTT. Translation: CASSLRIGGAKDTQYF. Full variable domain (outside the CDR3, taken from reference TRBV7-2 and TRBJ2-3): GAGVSQSPSNKVTEKGKDVELRCDPISGHTALYWYRQSLGQGLEFLIYFQGNSAPDKSGLPSDRFSAERTGGSVSTLTIQRTQQEDSAVYLCASSLRIGGAKDTQYFGPGTRLTVL.

The chain couples TRBV14 to TRBJ2-7, with a weak D call TRBD1 (5 bases). The CDR3 runs 15 residues. With 2 bases removed from V and 3 bases from J, the gap between germline ends came to 14 bases. CDR1 and CDR2 (germline): SGHDN, FVKESK. CDR3 residues: CASSQQGSTNYEQYF. As DNA, the CDR3 is TGTGCCAGCAGCCAACAGGGTTCGACCAACTACGAGCAGTACTTC.

The chain uses TRBV28 and TRBJ1-2; 7 bases agree with TRBD1. Losses at the gene ends were 3 bases for V and 7 bases for J; bases not matched to a gene: 11. Germline V gene lookup returns CDR1 MDHEN and CDR2 SYDVKM. This CDR3 has 15 amino acids. The CDR3 spells CASSLPTGSLFGYTF. CDR3 sequence (DNA): TGTGCCAGCAGTTTGCCGACAGGGTCCCTCTTTGGCTACACCTTC.

This chain connects TRBV30 to TRBJ2-5; no clear D. V was clipped by 4 bases and J by 5 bases, with 11 bases between them. The germline gives CDR1 GTSNPN, CDR2 SVGIG (reference sequence). CDR3 length: 12 residues. The CDR3 nucleotides read TGTGCCTGGAAAATCCGGTCTGAGACCCAGTACTTC. Protein: CAWKIRSETQYF.

The chain recombines TRBV6-5 with TRBJ1-2, with TRBD1 identical over 11 bases. Per the germline V gene, CDR1 is MNHEY and CDR2 is SVGAGI. The CDR3 has 14 amino acids. Trimming cost V 5 bases and J 7 bases; bases outside gene matches: 6. CDR3 bases: TGTGCCAGCAGTCCGGCGGGACAGGGGGTTGGCTACACCTTC. It is translated as CASSPAGQGVGYTF.

The rearrangement links TRBV20-1 to TRBJ2-7, with 9 bases aligning to TRBD1. Per germline, CDR1 DFQATT and CDR2 SNEGSKA (reference sequence). V gave up 1 base and J gave up 4 bases; unmatched junction bases: 5. This CDR3 is built from 14 residues. CDR3: CSARGGQGNYEQYF. The CDR3 DNA follows: TGCAGTGCTAGAGGAGGACAGGGGAATTACGAGCAGTACTTC.

This clonotype was recorded a few times. V gene TRBV9 combines with J gene TRBJ1-1; 8 bases are a match to TRBD1. V shed 4 bases and J 7 bases; nucleotides not matched to a gene: 6. Germline loops: CDR1 SGDLS, CDR2 YYNGEE. The CDR3 is 13 residues long. CDR3 nucleotide sequence: TGTGCCAGCAGCACCCGACAGGGGAATGAAGCTTTCTTT. Translation gives CASSTRQGNEAFF.

The chain recombines TRBV4-1 with TRBJ1-5; 7 positions agree with TRBD1. The CDR3 length is 16 residues. Trimming removed 2 bases from V and 1 base from J; junction bases left unmatched: 5. Germline V gene lookup returns CDR1 MGHRA and CDR2 YSYEKL. As DNA, the CDR3 is TGCGCCAGCAGCCAACCGGGGACAGAGAGCAATCAGCCCCAGCATTTT. Its protein is CASSQPGTESNQPQHF.

Of note for this clonotype: Being one base from a much bigger clone, this may be a read error. The J gene is TRBJ1-2, the V gene TRBV29-1, with TRBD1 matching 7 bases. Germline CDR1 reads SQVTM; CDR2 reads ANQGSEA. This CDR3 contains 13 residues. DNA for the CDR3: TGCGGCGTTCGGGTCACAGGGGAAAGTGGCTACACCTTC. This sequence encodes CGVRVTGESGYTF.

The J gene is TRBJ2-5, the V gene TRBV30; the match to TRBD2 covers 8 bases. There are 14 residues in the CDR3. CDR1 is GTSNPN and CDR2 is SVGIG in the germline V gene (reference sequence). Losses at the gene ends were 5 bases for V and 4 bases for J; bases not matched to a gene: 9. The CDR3 region has the DNA TGTGCCTGGGGCGGTAGCGGGGACCGAGAGACCCAGTACTTC. This sequence encodes CAWGGSGDRETQYF.

The CDR3 here is CASSQFGTLSNQPQHF. The CDR3 DNA is TGTGCCAGCAGCCAATTCGGGACTCTTAGCAATCAGCCCCAGCATTTT. The gene calls are TRBV7-8 and TRBJ1-5; weak D call: TRBD1 (5 bases). This CDR3 has 16 residues. Per germline, CDR1 SGHVS and CDR2 FQNEAQ. V lost 5 bases and J 0 bases, leaving 14 bases between the germline ends.

There are many counts of this clonotype. The chain joins TRBV7-3 to TRBJ2-5, with 11 bases identical to TRBD2. This CDR3 contains 14 residues. Looked up from germline, CDR1 is SGHTA and CDR2 is FQGTGA. V lost 5 bases, J lost 3 bases, and 2 bases stayed unmatched. The CDR3 DNA sequence: TGTGCCAGCAGCCCACTAGCGGGGGAAGAGACCCAGTACTTC. Protein: CASSPLAGEETQYF.

In this sample, this clonotype turned up a few times. V is TRBV6-5 and J is TRBJ1-4; maybe TRBD1 (6 bases). The V end was cut by 7 bases, the J end by 3 bases, with 15 bases between. This CDR3 comprises 15 residues. CDR1 is MNHEY, CDR2 SVGAGI, per germline. The CDR3 DNA follows: TGTGCCAGCAAGGAAGACGGGGGCCCTAATGAAAAACTGTTTTTT. Translating gives CASKEDGGPNEKLFF.

A few counts support this clonotype. V is TRBV12-5 and J is TRBJ1-5, with TRBD1 matching over 7 bases. The V gene end was trimmed by 2 bases and the J gene end by 4 bases; junction bases not matched to a gene: 5. Germline values: CDR1 LGHNT, CDR2 FRNRAP. This CDR3 is 15 amino acids long. CDR3 in DNA: TGTGCTAGTGGTTTGTACAGGGGCCAGAATCAGCCCCAGCATTTT. This translates into CASGLYRGQNQPQHF.

With regard to this clonotype: At one boundary the junction diverges from the germline segment, which might be a read error. The V gene is TRBV6-1, the J gene TRBJ2-7; D is undetermined. CDR3 length equals 12 residues. Germline-derived CDR1 and CDR2 are MNHNS and SASEGT. The chain's CDR3 is CANSHLGDEQYF. The CDR3 DNA reads as TGTGCCAACAGTCACCTTGGGGACGAGCAGTACTTC.

The chain uses TRBV7-2 and TRBJ2-7, with D tentatively TRBD2 (7 bases). In germline, CDR1 is SGHTA, CDR2 FQGNSA. V dropped 5 bases and J dropped 0 bases, with 11 bases sitting between them. This CDR3 region has 14 residues. CDR3 protein: CASSRGGGSYEQYF. CDR3 nucleotide sequence: TGTGCCAGCAGCCGGGGAGGGGGCTCCTACGAGCAGTACTTC. The full variable domain, completed using reference TRBV7-2 and TRBJ2-7, is GAGVSQSPSNKVTEKGKDVELRCDPISGHTALYWYRQSLGQGLEFLIYFQGNSAPDKSGLPSDRFSAERTGGSVSTLTIQRTQQEDSAVYLCASSRGGGSYEQYFGPGTRLTVT.

The gene calls are TRBV25-1 and TRBJ2-5; D is perhaps TRBD1 (7 bases). Per the germline V gene, CDR1 is MGHDK and CDR2 is SYGVNS. Trimming took off 4 bases at V and 5 bases at J, with 14 bases between the two ends. The CDR3 loop spans 14 amino acids. The CDR3 DNA follows: TGTGCCAGCAGTGGGATGACAGGGAGGGAGACCCAGTACTTC. Amino acid sequence: CASSGMTGRETQYF.

Only a few counts were recorded for this clonotype. V is TRBV20-1 and J is TRBJ2-1; 8 bases are shared with TRBD2. The germline V gene has CDR1 DFQATT and CDR2 SNEGSKA (reference sequence). V shed 2 bases and J 4 bases; nucleotides not matched to a gene: 10. There are 16 residues in the CDR3. CDR3 loop: CSARSPDPGGYNEQFF. CDR3 sequence (DNA): TGCAGTGCTAGAAGTCCGGATCCGGGAGGGTACAATGAGCAGTTCTTC.

This clonotype was observed a few times. The chain employs TRBV20-1 and TRBJ2-7, with unresolved D. V was pared by 2 bases and J by 2 bases, with 10 bases between. CDR3 length: 13 amino acids. The germline V gene has CDR1 DFQATT and CDR2 SNEGSKA (reference sequence). For the CDR3, the DNA is TGCAGTGCTAGACAATCCCCAGCCTACGAGCAGTACTTC. Amino acids: CSARQSPAYEQYF.

The rearrangement uses TRBV7-9 and TRBJ1-4; D is uncertain. V lost 2 bases and J lost 0, with 16 bases in between. This CDR3 spans 18 amino acids. Per the germline V gene, CDR1 is SEHNR and CDR2 is FQNEAQ (reference sequence). CDR3 residues: CASSLIGGIRPTNEKLFF. The CDR3 bases are TGTGCCAGCAGCTTAATAGGAGGGATTCGACCAACTAATGAAAAACTGTTTTTT.

The chain is built from TRBV10-3 and TRBJ1-1; 8 bases are a match to TRBD1. The V gene's germline CDR1 is ENHRY and CDR2 SYGVKD. Trimming at V came to 8 bases and at J to 1 base, leaving 9 bases not matched to a gene. The CDR3 runs to 15 residues. CDR3 residues: CAIAKGQVGNTEAFF. The CDR3 DNA sequence: TGTGCCATCGCCAAGGGACAGGTCGGGAACACTGAAGCTTTCTTT.

The chain has TRBV6-5 and TRBJ1-1; D ambiguous. Germline CDR1 and CDR2: MNHEY and SVGAGI. This CDR3 is 15 amino acids long. Trimming took off 0 bases at V and 1 base at J, with 9 bases between the two ends. DNA of the CDR3: TGTGCCAGCAGTTACTCGTTCGGAGAGAACACTGAAGCTTTCTTT. Protein: CASSYSFGENTEAFF.

The rearrangement joins TRBV29-1 to TRBJ2-7; the D gene is possibly TRBD2 (5 bases). The ends were cut back, 0 bases at V and 2 bases at J, with 8 bases in the middle. CDR3 length: 13 amino acids. Germline V gives CDR1 SQVTM, CDR2 ANQGSEA. The CDR3 DNA sequence: TGCAGCGTTGAAGATGCCGGGGCCTACGAGCAGTACTTC. The encoded protein is CSVEDAGAYEQYF.